This TCR beta chain was identified during a study of blood T cell repertoires in COVID-19 (dated by TCRdb to the early 2020s). The study in broad terms: Collaborator samples came from the United States, Italy and Spain and covered acute and convalescent phases of COVID-19. The prospective study material was composed of cDNA or gDNA derived from T cells, B-cell-depleted T cells, or PBMCs. Deeply sampled blood TCRbeta repertoires from subjects exposed to, actively infected with, or recovered from COVID-19 were included in the dataset. The repertoires were released in a freely available public database meant as a resource for research on the immune response to SARS-CoV-2. Samples came from the ongoing ImmuneRACE study (first 160 participants) plus 1,254 subjects from 6 global collaborators. Sample metadata almost always included a de-identified subject ID, COVID-19 status, age in years and sex. Where available, HLA class I and class II types were obtained from metadata supplied by the sample provider rather than from assay-based typing. What the research found in general, with its limitations: The amount of clinical and demographic metadata varied by source and participant and was provided uncurated.

The immunoSEQ Assay, a bias-controlled multiplex PCR, was used to amplify TCRbeta CDR3 regions from genomic DNA. Under the source paper's analysis protocol: The number of nucleated cells in each sample was estimated from the amplification of reference gene primers within the assay. To quantify the absolute abundance of each unique TCRbeta CDR3 rearrangement, sequence reads were collapsed and filtered. For each sample, productive Simpson clonality was calculated as the square root of Simpson's diversity index across productive rearrangements. The table comes from immuneACCESS by way of TCRdb, which keeps in-frame sequences with V and J called. Part of the clones is missing from these tables; in studies checked, under half for an unresolved V gene and the rest for unknown reasons. That table supplies the V and J calls and clone size; D and trimming were determined from the DNA. This sample comprises roughly 120,000 clones, over 70% of them detected only once. Clones ranked in the top ten supply 30% of the sample.

For this clone: Which antigen it targets is not known. No clone much larger than this one lies a single base away; base qualities are absent.

Spanning cysteine to phenylalanine, the CDR3 consists of 15 amino acids. Just the 45-base CDR3 DNA is kept, in frame starting at base 1. According to the germline V gene (reference sequence), CDR1 reads LGHDT and CDR2 reads YNNKEL. At the junction V is shortened by 3 bases and J by 3 bases; bases outside the gene matches: 7. Collaborating institutions collected whole blood in K2EDTA tubes following their own protocols. For TCRbeta analysis, collaborators shipped samples in one of three forms: frozen whole blood, isolated PBMCs, or DNA extracted from either of those sample types. This receptor was obtained from an older woman with acute or convalescent COVID-19. The V and J genes are TRBV3-1 (or the pseudogene TRBV3-2) and TRBJ2-7; 8 bases in between match TRBD2. The sequencing input was peripheral blood. The DNA is TGTGCCAGCAGCCAGGTGGGCGCGGGGGGCTACGAGCAGTACTTC. Translated, this is CASSQVGAGGYEQYF.